These 14 T cell receptor beta chains came from one sample sequenced in a study of blood T cells in healthy people across ages. A second about 6 to 11 cycle PCR used barcoded and J-beta primers. Via MiXCR, TCRdb re-called the 5' RACE reads, giving one row per CDR3 protein. The data show hundreds of thousands of distinct CDR3 sequences, 20% to 25% seen once. Input material: blood. These receptors were obtained from a man aged 65-85 years in good health.

This clonotype was detected only a few times. The chain recombines TRBV18 with TRBJ1-5; possibly TRBD1 for D (5 bases). V was trimmed by 3 bases and J by 8 bases, leaving 11 bases between them. The CDR3 runs to 13 residues. CDR1 KGHSH and CDR2 LQKENI come from the germline V gene. CDR3 protein: CASSPGGREPQHF. CDR3 DNA: TGTGCCAGCTCACCGGGGGGACGTGAGCCCCAGCATTTT.

The chain employs TRBV18 and TRBJ2-1; no reliable D call. The germline V gene has CDR1 KGHSH and CDR2 LQKENI. V lost 4 bases, J lost 10 bases, and 14 bases lay in between. The CDR3 covers 13 residues. CDR3 DNA: TGTGCCAGCTCACTCGGTCGTAGGAACGAGCAGTTCTTC. Encoded protein: CASSLGRRNEQFF.

This chain uses TRBV9 with TRBJ1-4, with TRBD1 as a possible D gene (5 bases). V lost 2 bases, J lost 7 bases, and 15 bases lay in between. CDR1 and CDR2 (germline): SGDLS, YYNGEE. This CDR3 region has 15 residues. The CDR3 DNA reads TGTGCCAGCAGCGTGGGTCCCTTCGGGGGTGAAAAACTGTTTTTT. The encoded protein is CASSVGPFGGEKLFF.

This clonotype was seen more than once but under ten times. This chain uses TRBV7-9 with TRBJ2-3; TRBD1 is a possible D gene (5 bases). The CDR3 runs to 16 residues. Trimming left V 3 bases short and J 2 bases short, with 15 bases between. Germline V CDR1 and CDR2: SEHNR, FQNEAQ (reference sequence). This CDR3 is CASSLKWGRDTDTQYF. In DNA form, the CDR3 reads TGTGCCAGCAGCTTGAAATGGGGCAGAGACACAGATACGCAGTATTTT.

The chain couples TRBV11-2 to TRBJ2-5; a weak D match, TRBD1 (5 bases). The J call may be mistaken, given a closer DNA end match to TRBJ2-1. This CDR3 comprises 16 residues. Germline-derived CDR1 and CDR2 are SGHAT and FQNNGV. The CDR3 DNA reads TGTGCCAGCAGCTTAGTCCAGATCCAGTCAGGGAATGAGCAGTTCTTC. It encodes CASSLVQIQSGNEQFF.

This clonotype has a handful of counts. The chain joins TRBV11-3 to TRBJ2-1; no firm D call. The CDR3 runs to 13 residues. Germline V gives CDR1 SGHNT, CDR2 YENEEA. Trimming stripped 0 bases from V and 8 bases from J, with 8 bases between. CDR3 sequence reads: CASSLEHGDEQFF. DNA of the CDR3: TGTGCCAGCAGCTTAGAACATGGCGATGAGCAGTTCTTC. Looking up the rest from reference TRBV11-3 and TRBJ2-1 gives the full variable domain: EAGVVQSPRYKIIEKKQPVAFWCNPISGHNTLYWYLQNLGQGPELLIRYENEEAVDDSQLPKDRFSAERLKGVDSTLKIQPAELGDSAVYLCASSLEHGDEQFFGPGTRLTVL.

This clonotype was seen a handful of times. This sequence joins TRBV10-3 and TRBJ2-5; TRBD1 aligns across 10 bases. The V and J ends lost 4 bases and 2 bases, in that order; junction bases with no gene match: 4. Germline-derived CDR1 and CDR2 are ENHRY and SYGVKD. The CDR3 contains 15 residues. The CDR3 is CAISAGTGDQETQYF. CDR3 DNA sequence: TGTGCCATCAGTGCGGGGACAGGGGATCAAGAGACCCAGTACTTC.

The rearrangement uses TRBV12-3 or TRBV12-4 and TRBJ2-5, with D unresolved. The J call may not be correct, given that the DNA end is closer to TRBJ2-7. This CDR3 comprises 12 residues. As DNA, the CDR3 is TGTGCCAGCAGTTCCGTGACGAGCGAGCAGTACTTC. It translates to CASSSVTSEQYF.

This clonotype was recorded a few times. V usage is TRBV6-5 and J usage is TRBJ2-3, with TRBD1 matching over 10 bases. This CDR3 comprises 17 residues. With 2 bases clipped from V and 6 bases from J, the junction kept 11 bases outside the gene matches. From germline, CDR1 is MNHEY and CDR2 SVGAGI. CDR3 sequence reads: CASSYRTGTGEVDTQYF. The CDR3 bases are TGTGCCAGCAGTTACCGAACCGGGACAGGGGAGGTGGATACGCAGTATTTT.

Concerning this clonotype: One end of the junction varies from germline; a read error may be responsible. The V call is TRBV6-2 or TRBV6-3, the J call TRBJ1-1; D unresolved. The CDR3 loop spans 14 amino acids. Germline assignment: CDR1 MNHEY and CDR2 SVGEGT. The CDR3 DNA is TGTGCCGGCAGTTACGATATGTTGAACACTGAAGCTTTCTTT. Residues: CAGSYDMLNTEAFF.

This clonotype came up a few times. This CDR3 is CASSLSQGYGYTF. The DNA for the CDR3 is TGTGCCAGCAGTCTATCACAGGGGTATGGCTACACCTTC. The chain couples TRBV12-3 or TRBV12-4 to TRBJ1-2; 7 bases match TRBD1. The CDR3 runs to 13 residues. J gave up 5 bases and V 5 bases, and 5 bases lay outside the gene matches.

The chain joins TRBV7-9 to TRBJ1-6; the D gene is possibly TRBD1 (5 bases). Germline V CDR1 and CDR2: SEHNR, FQNEAQ (reference sequence). The CDR3 spans 17 residues. V lost 4 bases and J lost 0, with 13 bases in between. CDR3 in DNA: TGTGCCAGCAGCTCCGCGGCGGGACCCTCCTATAATTCACCCCTCCACTTT. It is translated as CASSSAAGPSYNSPLHF. Complete variable domain (other parts from reference TRBV7-9 and TRBJ1-6): DTGVSQNPRHKITKRGQNVTFRCDPISEHNRLYWYRQTLGQGPEFLTYFQNEAQLEKSRLLSDRFSAERPKGSFSTLEIQRTEQGDSAMYLCASSSAAGPSYNSPLHFGNGTRLTVT.

V gene TRBV20-1 combines with J gene TRBJ1-3; no firm D call. V was clipped by 5 bases and J by 1 base, with 12 bases between them. The CDR3 runs 14 residues. Germline CDR1 DFQATT, CDR2 SNEGSKA (reference sequence). CDR3 DNA: TGCAGTGCTGCCAGCGTCAGTTCTGGAAACACCATATATTTT. Its protein is CSAASVSSGNTIYF.

This clonotype was picked up a small number of times. The V call is TRBV28, the J call TRBJ2-7, with 7 bases fitting TRBD2. V was pared by 6 bases and J by 3 bases, with 11 bases of the junction left unmatched. The CDR3 covers 15 residues. Germline CDR1 MDHEN, CDR2 SYDVKM. DNA for the CDR3: TGTGCCAGCAGCCTCAGCGGGAACGGCTACTACGAGCAGTACTTC. Translation: CASSLSGNGYYEQYF. Drawing the rest from reference TRBV28 and TRBJ2-7, the complete variable domain is DVKVTQSSRYLVKRTGEKVFLECVQDMDHENMFWYRQDPGLGLRLIYFSYDVKMKEKGDIPEGYSVSREKKERFSLILESASTNQTSMYLCASSLSGNGYYEQYFGPGTRLTVT.